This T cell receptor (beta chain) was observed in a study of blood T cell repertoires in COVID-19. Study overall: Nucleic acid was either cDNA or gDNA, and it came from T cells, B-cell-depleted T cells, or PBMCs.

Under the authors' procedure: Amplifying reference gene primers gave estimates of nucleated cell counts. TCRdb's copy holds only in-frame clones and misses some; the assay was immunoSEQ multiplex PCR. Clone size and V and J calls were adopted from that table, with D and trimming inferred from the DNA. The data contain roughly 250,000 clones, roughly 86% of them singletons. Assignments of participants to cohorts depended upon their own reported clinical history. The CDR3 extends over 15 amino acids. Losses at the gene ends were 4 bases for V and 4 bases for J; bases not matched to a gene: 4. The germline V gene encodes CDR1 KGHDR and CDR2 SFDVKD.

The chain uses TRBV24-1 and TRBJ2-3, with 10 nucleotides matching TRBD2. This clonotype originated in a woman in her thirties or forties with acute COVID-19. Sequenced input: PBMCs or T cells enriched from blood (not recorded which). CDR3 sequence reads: CATSEAGGEPDTQYF. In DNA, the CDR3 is TGTGCCACCAGTGAAGCGGGAGGGGAACCAGATACGCAGTATTTT.